Shown below are 20 T cell receptor beta chains from a single sample sequenced in a study of response to subunit inactivated influenza vaccine. MiXCR was run by TCRdb on the RT-PCR reads, yielding one entry per CDR3 protein. Of around 540,000 distinct CDR3 sequences in the sample, about an eighth are singletons; the top ten hold about a tenth. The sequencing here drew on PBMCs from blood, taken on the day of vaccination. The receptors here all came from a middle-aged man who received an inactivated influenza vaccine.

The chain combines TRBV10-3 with TRBJ2-2; perhaps TRBD1 as D (5 bases). V was trimmed by 5 bases and J by 7 bases, leaving 8 bases between them. The CDR3 loop spans 12 amino acids. Germline values: CDR1 ENHRY, CDR2 SYGVKD. The CDR3 sequence: CAISQGDGELFF. CDR3 coding DNA: TGTGCCATCAGTCAAGGGGACGGGGAGCTGTTTTTT.

CDR3 in amino acids: CASSYQGETEAFF. The CDR3 DNA is TGTGCCAGCAGTTATCAGGGGGAGACTGAAGCTTTCTTT. This rearrangement joins TRBV28 to TRBJ1-1; TRBD1 aligns across 7 bases. The CDR3 contains 13 residues. CDR1 and CDR2 from the germline V gene are MDHEN and SYDVKM. The V and J ends lost 4 bases and 5 bases, in that order; junction bases with no gene match: 4. Variable domain in full (rest from reference TRBV28 and TRBJ1-1): DVKVTQSSRYLVKRTGEKVFLECVQDMDHENMFWYRQDPGLGLRLIYFSYDVKMKEKGDIPEGYSVSREKKERFSLILESASTNQTSMYLCASSYQGETEAFFGQGTRLTVV.

This clonotype was detected only a few times. The chain couples TRBV3-1 to TRBJ1-1, with no clear D. Deletions cut 1 base from V and 2 bases from J, with 11 bases between. This CDR3 is built from 15 residues. Germline V gene data show CDR1 as LGHDT and CDR2 as YNNKEL (reference sequence). The chain's CDR3 is CASSQGYSTNTEAFF. The CDR3 region has the DNA TGTGCCAGCAGCCAAGGTTACAGTACCAACACTGAAGCTTTCTTT.

A few counts support this clonotype. The chain joins TRBV28 to TRBJ1-2; no firm D call. The V gene's germline CDR1 is MDHEN and CDR2 SYDVKM. The CDR3 extends over 15 amino acids. V was clipped by 2 bases and J by 7 bases, with 17 bases between them. The CDR3 reads CASSLEGSHRAGYTF. The CDR3 bases are TGTGCCAGCAGTTTAGAGGGATCTCACCGGGCTGGCTACACCTTC.

A few counts support this clonotype. The chain is built from TRBV20-1 and TRBJ2-7; D not resolved. Germline values: CDR1 DFQATT, CDR2 SNEGSKA (reference sequence). The CDR3 is 12 amino acids. V was clipped by 1 base and J by 7 bases, with 11 bases between them. The CDR3 DNA reads as TGCAGTGCTAGAGTTTTGGATAAGGAGCAGTACTTC. Translated: CSARVLDKEQYF.

There are many counts of this clonotype. The chain combines TRBV5-1 with TRBJ2-2; 9 bases map to TRBD1. Germline trimming cut 4 bases from V and 7 bases from J; bases unmatched to any gene: 8. The germline V gene encodes CDR1 SGHRS and CDR2 YFSETQ. This CDR3 has 15 amino acids. CDR3 sequence reads: CASSGTGNIGGELFF. The CDR3 region has the DNA TGCGCCAGCAGCGGGACAGGGAACATTGGCGGGGAGCTGTTTTTT. The full variable domain, with the rest looked up from reference TRBV5-1 and TRBJ2-2, is KAGVTQTPRYLIKTRGQQVTLSCSPISGHRSVSWYQQTPGQGLQFLFEYFSETQRNKGNFPGRFSGRQFSNSRSEMNVSTLELGDSALYLCASSGTGNIGGELFFGEGSRLTVL.

This chain connects TRBV15 to TRBJ2-5, with 8 positions matching TRBD2. J lost 4 bases, V lost 5 bases, and 9 bases had no gene match. This CDR3 spans 15 amino acids. CDR1 is LNHNV, CDR2 YYDKDF, per germline (reference sequence). The CDR3 loop reads CATSRTGGARETQYF. CDR3 sequence (DNA): TGTGCCACCAGCCGGACCGGGGGGGCTAGAGAGACCCAGTACTTC.

Only a few counts were recorded for this clonotype. The chain combines TRBV20-1 with TRBJ2-7; 9 bases are a match to TRBD2. This CDR3 is built from 15 residues. After removal of 3 bases from V and 6 bases from J, the junction contained 12 bases not matched to a gene. CDR1 and CDR2 (germline): DFQATT, SNEGSKA (reference sequence). The CDR3 reads CSASPLAGVRSEQYF. The CDR3 DNA follows: TGCAGTGCTAGTCCTTTAGCGGGAGTTAGATCCGAGCAGTACTTC.

This clonotype showed up many times. V gene TRBV28 combines with J gene TRBJ2-7, with 10 bases identical to TRBD1. Germline CDR1 reads MDHEN; CDR2 reads SYDVKM. After removal of 6 bases from V and 2 bases from J, the junction contained 7 bases not matched to a gene. CDR3 length: 15 residues. DNA for the CDR3: TGTGCCAGCAGCGATCCCGGGACAGGGGCCTACGAGCAGTACTTC. Translating it yields CASSDPGTGAYEQYF. The variable domain in full, completed from reference TRBV28 and TRBJ2-7, reads DVKVTQSSRYLVKRTGEKVFLECVQDMDHENMFWYRQDPGLGLRLIYFSYDVKMKEKGDIPEGYSVSREKKERFSLILESASTNQTSMYLCASSDPGTGAYEQYFGPGTRLTVT.

This clonotype was counted many times. The V and J genes are TRBV3-1 and TRBJ2-5, with D possibly TRBD1 on 6 matching bases. V lost 4 bases to trimming and J lost 2 bases, with 11 bases between them. In germline, CDR1 is LGHDT, CDR2 YNNKEL (reference sequence). The CDR3 is made up of 14 amino acids. In nucleotides, the CDR3 is TGTGCCAGCAGCCCCGGACAGCTTCAAGAGACCCAGTACTTC. Translation: CASSPGQLQETQYF.

The rearrangement joins TRBV5-1 to TRBJ2-7; 7 bases match TRBD1. Germline-derived CDR1 and CDR2 are SGHRS and YFSETQ. Trimming at V came to 0 bases and at J to 0 bases, leaving 9 bases not matched to a gene. The CDR3 is 17 residues long. The CDR3 protein is CASSLVGQAMSSYEQYF. CDR3 in DNA: TGCGCCAGCAGCTTGGTAGGACAGGCGATGAGCTCCTACGAGCAGTACTTC.

V gene TRBV11-2 combines with J gene TRBJ2-3, with TRBD1 as a possible D gene (5 bases). The V gene lost 8 bases and the J gene lost 5 bases, with 11 bases spanning the gap. CDR1 is SGHAT and CDR2 is FQNNGV in the germline V gene. This CDR3 has 12 residues. CDR3 sequence reads: CASEDTIDTQYF. The CDR3 nucleotides read TGTGCCAGCGAGGACACCATAGATACGCAGTATTTT.

This rearrangement joins TRBV5-6 to TRBJ2-3; 7 bases are a match to TRBD2. The V gene's germline CDR1 is SGHDT and CDR2 YYEEEE. This CDR3 contains 14 residues. V lost 6 bases and J lost 2; bases outside the gene matches: 6. The DNA of the CDR3 is TGTGCCAGCAAACCTAGCGGATACACAGATACGCAGTATTTT. This translates into CASKPSGYTDTQYF.

V and J are TRBV14 and TRBJ2-2, with 7 bases that match TRBD2. CDR1 is SGHDN and CDR2 is FVKESK in the germline V gene. The CDR3 loop spans 15 amino acids. Trimming at V came to 3 bases and at J to 5 bases, leaving 6 bases not matched to a gene. The CDR3 protein is CASSHPRGVTGELFF. CDR3 in DNA: TGTGCCAGCAGCCATCCCCGGGGGGTGACCGGGGAGCTGTTTTTT.

CDR3 sequence: CAWTPWRENTEAFF. The CDR3 DNA sequence: TGTGCCTGGACTCCCTGGCGGGAGAACACTGAAGCTTTCTTT. The rearrangement joins TRBV30 to TRBJ1-1; D is undetermined. This CDR3 spans 14 amino acids. V lost 4 bases to trimming and J lost 1 base, with 13 bases between them. Germline CDR1 and CDR2: GTSNPN and SVGIG (reference sequence).

Note on this clonotype: Being one base from a much bigger clone, this may be a read error. The chain is built from TRBV4-3 and TRBJ1-1; D is unclear. The CDR3 has 14 residues. Germline V gene sequence: CDR1 LGHNA, CDR2 YSLEER. The CDR3 spells CASSQDYWNTEALF. CDR3 DNA: TGCGCCAGCAGCCAAGACTACTGGAACACTGAAGCTCTCTTT.

The CDR3 reads CAISETLAEGSYEQYF. CDR3 nucleotides: TGTGCCATCAGTGAGACATTAGCGGAGGGCTCCTACGAGCAGTACTTC. The V and J genes are TRBV10-3 and TRBJ2-7; D is perhaps TRBD2 (6 bases). V lost 2 bases to trimming and J lost 0 bases, with 14 bases between them. The length of the CDR3 is 16 residues. Germline V gene sequence: CDR1 ENHRY, CDR2 SYGVKD.

This clonotype was recorded many times. The V gene is TRBV6-1, the J gene TRBJ2-3, with 9 bases fitting TRBD2. Germline V gene sequence: CDR1 MNHNS, CDR2 SASEGT. The V and J ends lost 3 bases and 1 base, in that order; junction bases with no gene match: 5. The CDR3 is made up of 16 amino acids. The CDR3 DNA reads as TGTGCCAGCAGTGACCAGCCTAGCGGGGGCACAGATACGCAGTATTTT. It encodes CASSDQPSGGTDTQYF.

This rearrangement joins TRBV6-5 to TRBJ1-5, with a tentative D call TRBD1 (6 bases). Trimming took off 0 bases at V and 7 bases at J, with 13 bases between the two ends. The CDR3 consists of 15 residues. CDR1 and CDR2 (germline): MNHEY, SVGAGI. CDR3 amino acids: CASSYSAGVGQPQHF. CDR3 bases: TGTGCCAGCAGTTACTCGGCAGGGGTTGGCCAGCCCCAGCATTTT.

This chain joins TRBV25-1 and TRBJ1-2; a weak D match, TRBD1 (5 bases). The V and J ends lost 1 base and 6 bases respectively, with 15 bases between them. Germline V lookup: CDR1 MGHDK, CDR2 SYGVNS. The CDR3 spans 15 residues. This CDR3 reads CASSEFLGESDGYTF. As DNA, the CDR3 is TGTGCCAGCAGTGAATTTTTAGGGGAATCGGATGGCTACACCTTC.